The next 31 T cell receptor beta chains were all read from a single sample in a study of T-cell memory formation after mild COVID-19 (dated by TCRdb to 2020 to 2022). The method was 5' RACE. Sequenced using an Illumina NovaSeq 6000. The public reads were reanalyzed by TCRdb: fastp trimming at Q25, MiXCR alignment, in-frame beta chains only. Entries are consolidated by CDR3 protein sequence, retaining the most common genes and DNA. This sample gives a few hundred thousand distinct CDR3 sequences in total; 21% of them show up just once. Approximately 12% of the sample comes from the top ten. Sequencing input: PBMCs or a T cell subset sorted from them (not recorded which). The receptor source for this set is an adult woman who had mild COVID-19 (a few samples of this study predate the infection). The sample titles of this study are shuffled in the database, so cell type and time point are left out; the donor was told from shared clones.

The gene calls are TRBV4-2 and TRBJ2-2; D not resolved. V gave up 6 bases and J gave up 6 bases, with 11 bases separating them. Germline V gene lookup returns CDR1 LGHNA and CDR2 YNFKEQ. The CDR3 spans 13 residues. For the CDR3, the DNA is TGTGCCAGCAGTCGCTCTGGGGCCGGGGAGCTGTTTTTT. Translation gives CASSRSGAGELFF.

As to this clonotype: At one end, the junction sequence differs from germline, possibly due to a read error. The chain has TRBV20-1 and TRBJ2-5, with D unresolved. The CDR3 length is 12 residues. Germline CDR1 is DFQATT and CDR2 is SNEGSKA (reference sequence). Written as DNA, the CDR3 is TGCAGTGCTAGGCAGCACCAAGGGACCCAGTACTTC. Protein: CSARQHQGTQYF.

The CDR3 reads CASSHGQGGYNEQFF. In DNA, the CDR3 is TGTGCCAGCAGTCATGGACAGGGAGGATACAATGAGCAGTTCTTC. This rearrangement joins TRBV11-2 to TRBJ2-1; 8 bases are a match to TRBD1. The CDR3 loop spans 15 amino acids. The V and J ends lost 6 bases and 4 bases, in that order; junction bases with no gene match: 8. Germline V gene sequence: CDR1 SGHAT, CDR2 FQNNGV. Using reference TRBV11-2 and TRBJ2-1 for the parts outside the CDR3, the full variable domain is EAGVAQSPRYKIIEKRQSVAFWCNPISGHATLYWYQQILGQGPKLLIQFQNNGVVDDSQLPKDRFSAERLKGVDSTLKIQPAKLEDSAVYLCASSHGQGGYNEQFFGPGTRLTVL.

This clonotype was detected only a few times. CDR3 loop: CASSHRTGRIVQETQYF. The CDR3 DNA is TGCGCCAGCAGCCACCGTACGGGGCGGATAGTTCAAGAGACCCAGTACTTC. The J gene is TRBJ2-5, the V gene TRBV4-3; D possibly matches TRBD1 or TRBD2 (5 bases each). Trimming pared 3 bases from V and 2 bases from J, leaving 19 bases between. This CDR3 comprises 17 residues. Germline CDR1 LGHNA, CDR2 YSLEER.

This clonotype was counted only a few times. The chain employs TRBV20-1 and TRBJ2-1; possibly TRBD2 for D (5 bases). Germline V gene sequence: CDR1 DFQATT, CDR2 SNEGSKA (reference sequence). The length of the CDR3 is 16 residues. Trimming pared 5 bases from V and 2 bases from J, leaving 19 bases between. CDR3 sequence reads: CSASESGRGTYNEQFF. CDR3 bases: TGCAGTGCTTCGGAATCTGGCCGAGGGACCTACAATGAGCAGTTCTTC.

This clonotype was counted between two and nine times. This sequence joins TRBV12-3 or TRBV12-4 and TRBJ1-1; D remains unclear. Trimming took off 3 bases at V and 4 bases at J, with 12 bases between the two ends. This CDR3 has 14 residues. This chain's CDR3 is CASSFRGLGTEAFF. The DNA for the CDR3 is TGTGCCAGCAGTTTCAGAGGGTTGGGCACTGAAGCTTTCTTT.

The rearrangement links TRBV19 to TRBJ1-1; tentative D call: TRBD1 (5 bases). V was cut by 7 bases and J by 8 bases, with 17 bases left in between. From germline, CDR1 is LNHDA and CDR2 SQIVND (reference sequence). The CDR3 contains 13 residues. CDR3 protein: CASTSRTPPEAFF. The CDR3 DNA reads as TGTGCCAGTACCTCTCGGACACCGCCAGAAGCTTTCTTT.

The V and J genes are TRBV6-4 and TRBJ2-1; 8 bases agree with TRBD2. V shed 4 bases, J shed 8 bases, and the junction held 10 bases outside the gene matches. CDR1 is MRHNA and CDR2 is SNTAGT in the germline V gene. The CDR3 has 15 amino acids. The CDR3 loop is CASSGGSGVTYEQFF. DNA for the CDR3: TGTGCCAGCAGTGGGGGTAGCGGGGTTACCTATGAGCAGTTCTTC.

The rearrangement joins TRBV19 to TRBJ1-2, with a tentative D call TRBD1 (5 bases). This CDR3 spans 16 amino acids. CDR1 and CDR2 from the germline V gene are LNHDA and SQIVND (reference sequence). Between the trimmed V and J ends, which lost 5 bases and 2 bases, there was a span of 18 bases. The CDR3 protein is CASSPGLGRWNYGYTF. The CDR3 DNA reads TGTGCCAGTAGTCCAGGGCTCGGGCGGTGGAACTATGGCTACACCTTC.

There are a few counts of this clonotype. The chain links TRBV2 to TRBJ1-2; no definite D call. Per the germline V gene, CDR1 is SNHLY and CDR2 is FYNNEI. The V end lost 10 bases, the J end lost 7 bases, and 16 bases lay between the germline ends. The CDR3 runs 12 residues. The CDR3 sequence: CATRDDGPGYTF. The DNA of the CDR3 is TGTGCCACCCGTGACGACGGTCCTGGCTACACCTTC.

This clonotype was counted between two and nine times. This chain links TRBV20-1 with TRBJ1-1; D remains ambiguous. Germline loops: CDR1 DFQATT, CDR2 SNEGSKA (reference sequence). This CDR3 region has 14 residues. V lost 1 base to trimming and J lost 1 base, with 10 bases between them. CDR3 nucleotides: TGCAGTGCTAGAGTTAATCCAGCGAACACTGAAGCTTTCTTT. Its protein is CSARVNPANTEAFF.

The chain combines TRBV4-2 with TRBJ1-1; 12 bases are shared with TRBD1. Germline V gene data show CDR1 as LGHNA and CDR2 as YNFKEQ. The CDR3 has 16 amino acids. V shed 3 bases, J shed 0 bases, and the junction held 2 bases outside the gene matches. CDR3 nucleotide sequence: TGTGCCAGCAGCCACGGGACAGGGGGCATGAACACTGAAGCTTTCTTT. Amino acids: CASSHGTGGMNTEAFF.

This chain uses TRBV5-1 with TRBJ2-1; tentative D call: TRBD1 (8 bases). V was trimmed by 4 bases and J by 6 bases, leaving 20 bases between them. This CDR3 is built from 16 residues. Germline V lookup: CDR1 SGHRS, CDR2 YFSETQ. CDR3 DNA sequence: TGCGCCAGCAGCCCCCCGACAGGGGAGGGTAGCAATGAGCAGTTCTTC. This gives the protein CASSPPTGEGSNEQFF.

This chain connects TRBV30 to TRBJ2-3; 9 bases fit TRBD2. Germline lookup yields CDR1 GTSNPN and CDR2 SVGIG (reference sequence). Trimming took 0 bases from V and 6 from J; bases not matched to a gene: 16. The CDR3 is 18 residues long. The CDR3 here is CAWSVVSGGSSDMDTQYF. The CDR3 nucleotides read TGTGCCTGGAGTGTAGTTAGCGGGGGCTCCTCCGATATGGATACGCAGTATTTT.

The chain couples TRBV5-1 to TRBJ2-3, with TRBD1 matching 7 bases. Germline values: CDR1 SGHRS, CDR2 YFSETQ. This CDR3 has 16 amino acids. J lost 0 bases, V lost 4 bases, and 8 bases had no gene match. Here the CDR3 reads CASSLGTVTSTDTQYF. The CDR3 region has the DNA TGCGCCAGCAGCCTCGGGACAGTTACTAGCACAGATACGCAGTATTTT.

J is TRBJ2-1 and V is TRBV4-3; 10 nucleotides agree with TRBD2. J gave up 0 bases and V 4 bases, and 6 bases lay outside the gene matches. Germline V gene data show CDR1 as LGHNA and CDR2 as YSLEER. The CDR3 consists of 17 residues. CDR3 region: CASSRVGLADSYNEQFF. The CDR3 DNA sequence: TGCGCCAGCAGCCGCGTTGGACTAGCGGACTCCTACAATGAGCAGTTCTTC.

The J gene is TRBJ2-7, the V gene TRBV29-1, with a weak D call TRBD1 (6 bases). This CDR3 is built from 13 residues. V dropped 2 bases and J dropped 6 bases, with 14 bases sitting between them. Germline CDR1 is SQVTM and CDR2 is ANQGSEA. The CDR3 DNA follows: TGCAGCGTTGAACAGGGGAAAATGGGCGAGCAGTACTTC. Amino acids: CSVEQGKMGEQYF.

The chain is built from TRBV7-6 and TRBJ2-3, with D tentatively TRBD2 (5 bases). V was pared by 0 bases and J by 5 bases, with 18 bases between. Per the germline V gene, CDR1 is SGHVS and CDR2 is FNYEAQ. The CDR3 has 17 residues. CDR3 DNA sequence: TGTGCCAGCAGCTTAGCGAGTCGGAGCCACGCGGGAGATACGCAGTATTTT. It codes for CASSLASRSHAGDTQYF.

The rearrangement joins TRBV7-8 to TRBJ2-2; 8 bases align to TRBD1. The CDR3 extends over 16 amino acids. In germline, CDR1 is SGHVS, CDR2 FQNEAQ. The ends lost 5 bases at V and 4 bases at J; junction bases unmatched: 9. As DNA, the CDR3 is TGTGCCAGCAGCCAACCGGACAGGGACCGCACCGGGGAGCTGTTTTTT. Translating gives CASSQPDRDRTGELFF.

CDR3: CASSSLRHEQYF. The CDR3 coding sequence is TGTGCCAGCAGCTCCCTGAGGCACGAGCAGTACTTC. This sequence joins TRBV7-9 and TRBJ2-7, with no clear D. CDR3 length equals 12 residues. The ends were cut back, 4 bases at V and 5 bases at J, with 9 bases in the middle. Per germline, CDR1 SEHNR and CDR2 FQNEAQ (reference sequence).

The genes are TRBV29-1 and TRBJ1-2, with D hard to call. V was trimmed by 1 base and J by 4 bases, leaving 19 bases between them. The CDR3 runs 16 residues. The germline V gene has CDR1 SQVTM and CDR2 ANQGSEA. The CDR3 reads CSVEGQAEPELYGYTF. CDR3 coding DNA: TGCAGCGTTGAAGGTCAGGCAGAACCAGAACTCTATGGCTACACCTTC.

The V and J genes are TRBV6-1 and TRBJ1-2; a possible D gene is TRBD1 (6 bases). With 6 bases removed from V and 8 bases from J, the gap between germline ends came to 19 bases. The germline CDR1 and CDR2 sequences are MNHNS and SASEGT. The CDR3 consists of 14 residues. DNA for the CDR3: TGTGCCAGCAGGACAGGTACTTCCTCGATCGGCTACACCTTC. Its translation is CASRTGTSSIGYTF.

The chain carries TRBV6-1 and TRBJ2-3; no firm D call. This CDR3 is built from 16 residues. Germline CDR1 and CDR2: MNHNS and SASEGT. The V gene lost 7 bases and the J gene lost 2 bases, with 19 bases spanning the gap. CDR3 region: CASMKDSRPLTDTQYF. The CDR3 bases are TGTGCCAGCATGAAAGACTCTCGCCCCCTCACAGATACGCAGTATTTT.

V usage is TRBV6-5 and J usage is TRBJ1-2, with D perhaps TRBD1 (5 bases). This CDR3 comprises 14 residues. Trimming left V 2 bases short and J 1 base short, with 8 bases between. The germline V gene has CDR1 MNHEY and CDR2 SVGAGI. The DNA for the CDR3 is TGTGCCAGCAGTTACGACAGCGTTAACTATGGCTACACCTTC. This gives the protein CASSYDSVNYGYTF.

The chain uses TRBV7-9 and TRBJ1-1; 11 bases map to TRBD1. The CDR3 is 18 residues long. Germline values: CDR1 SEHNR, CDR2 FQNEAQ (reference sequence). J gave up 4 bases and V 1 base, and 11 bases lay outside the gene matches. CDR3 DNA sequence: TGTGCCAGCAGCTTAGAGGGCTGGACAGGGGGCCGGATCACTGAAGCTTTCTTT. As protein: CASSLEGWTGGRITEAFF.

The chain has TRBV2 and TRBJ1-1; no firm D call. Trimming stripped 6 bases from V and 8 bases from J, with 22 bases between. Looked up from germline, CDR1 is SNHLY and CDR2 is FYNNEI. The CDR3 extends over 15 amino acids. CDR3 in DNA: TGTGCCAGCAGGGCCCCCCAGACCGCATCGAACGAAGCTTTCTTT. Encoded protein: CASRAPQTASNEAFF.

This clonotype was counted a few times. The chain uses TRBV27 and TRBJ2-1, with D hard to call. CDR3 size: 13 residues. Trimming shortened V by 0 bases and J by 3 bases, and 3 bases separated the two germline ends. CDR1 is MNHEY and CDR2 is SMNVEV in the germline V gene (reference sequence). CDR3 in amino acids: CASSLSHYNEQFF. Written as DNA, the CDR3 is TGTGCCAGCAGTTTATCGCACTACAATGAGCAGTTCTTC.

This clonotype was observed a handful of times. The CDR3 sequence: CASKAFPNSGANVLTF. The CDR3 nucleotides are TGTGCCAGCAAGGCTTTCCCGAACTCTGGGGCCAACGTCCTGACTTTC. The chain employs TRBV6-5 and TRBJ2-6; no clear D gene. The CDR3 sequence is 16 residues long. CDR1 and CDR2 from the germline V gene are MNHEY and SVGAGI. Trimming pared 7 bases from V and 0 bases from J, leaving 13 bases between.

The V gene is TRBV10-3, the J gene TRBJ2-3; 10 nucleotides match TRBD2. The trim removed 10 bases at V and 6 bases at J, leaving 10 bases unmatched. From germline, CDR1 is ENHRY and CDR2 SYGVKD. The CDR3 loop spans 14 amino acids. Here the CDR3 DNA reads TGTGCCACCCTCAGCGGGGGGGCCGGGGATACGCAGTATTTT. Translated: CATLSGGAGDTQYF.

This clonotype was detected only a few times. The junction shows a germline mismatch at one end, possibly a read error. V is TRBV18 and J is TRBJ2-1; D unresolved. The germline V gene has CDR1 KGHSH and CDR2 LQKENI. CDR3 size: 15 residues. The CDR3 loop reads CASSPLVGSDNEQFF. The CDR3, as DNA: TGTGCCAGCTCACCACTAGTGGGCTCCGACAATGAGCAGTTCTTC.

This clonotype appeared once. The V call is TRBV3-1, the J call TRBJ2-3; a possible D gene is TRBD1 (7 bases). Germline values: CDR1 LGHDT, CDR2 YNNKEL (reference sequence). V lost 4 bases and J lost 5, with 16 bases in between. This CDR3 contains 15 residues. The CDR3, as DNA: TGTGCCAGCAGCCCAGGGGGGCAGCGGGTAGATACGCAGTATTTT. It codes for CASSPGGQRVDTQYF.